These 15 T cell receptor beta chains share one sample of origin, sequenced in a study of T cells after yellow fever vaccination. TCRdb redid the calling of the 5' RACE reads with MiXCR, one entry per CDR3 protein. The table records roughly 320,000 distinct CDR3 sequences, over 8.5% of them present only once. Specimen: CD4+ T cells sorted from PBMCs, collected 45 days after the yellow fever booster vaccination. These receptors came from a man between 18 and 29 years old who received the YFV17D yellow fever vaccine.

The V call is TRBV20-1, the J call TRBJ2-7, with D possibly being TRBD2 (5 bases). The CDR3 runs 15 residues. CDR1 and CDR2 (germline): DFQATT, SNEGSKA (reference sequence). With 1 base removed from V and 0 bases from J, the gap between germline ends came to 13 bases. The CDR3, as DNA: TGCAGTGCTAGAGCTCTCGGACTTAGCTCCTACGAGCAGTACGTC. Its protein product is CSARALGLSSYEQYV.

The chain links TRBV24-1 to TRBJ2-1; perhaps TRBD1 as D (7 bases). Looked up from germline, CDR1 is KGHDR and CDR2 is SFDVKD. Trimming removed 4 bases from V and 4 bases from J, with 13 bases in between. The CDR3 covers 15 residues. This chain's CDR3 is CATSERDRVYNEQFF. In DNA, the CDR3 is TGTGCCACCAGTGAGCGGGACAGAGTTTACAATGAGCAGTTCTTC.

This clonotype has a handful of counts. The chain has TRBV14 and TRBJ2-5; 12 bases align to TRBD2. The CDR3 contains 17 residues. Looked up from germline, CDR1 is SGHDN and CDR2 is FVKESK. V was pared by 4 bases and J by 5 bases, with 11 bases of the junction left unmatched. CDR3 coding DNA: TGTGCCAGCAGCCCCTGGACTAGCGGGGACTGGGAGGAGACCCAGTACTTC. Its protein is CASSPWTSGDWEETQYF.

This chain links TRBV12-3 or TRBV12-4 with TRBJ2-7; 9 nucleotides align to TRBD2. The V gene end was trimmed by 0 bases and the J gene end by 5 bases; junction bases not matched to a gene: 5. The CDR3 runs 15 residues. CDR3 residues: CASSLARGGVNEQYF. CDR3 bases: TGTGCCAGCAGTTTAGCCCGCGGGGGGGTCAACGAGCAGTACTTC.

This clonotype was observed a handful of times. The CDR3 DNA follows: TGTGCCAGCAGTGCTTCCCGACGGGAGCGGGGTTCACCCCTCCACTTT. It codes for CASSASRRERGSPLHF. The chain uses TRBV12-3 or TRBV12-4 and TRBJ1-6, with D unresolved. The germline V and J ends were trimmed by 5 bases and 9 bases, with 20 bases remaining between them. The CDR3 totals 16 residues.

The CDR3 sequence: CASRWTPSSEQYV. In DNA, the CDR3 is TGTGCCAGCCGCTGGACACCCAGCAGCGAGCAGTACGTC. The J gene is TRBJ2-7, the V gene TRBV6-2 or TRBV6-3, with a tentative D call TRBD1 (5 bases). The V gene's germline CDR1 is MNHEY and CDR2 SVGEGT. Trimming removed 8 bases from V and 6 bases from J, with 17 bases in between. The CDR3 totals 13 residues.

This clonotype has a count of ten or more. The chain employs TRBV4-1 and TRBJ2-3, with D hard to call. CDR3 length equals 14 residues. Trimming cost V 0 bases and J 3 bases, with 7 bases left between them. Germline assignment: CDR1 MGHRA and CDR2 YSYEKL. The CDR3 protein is CASSQDPRTDTQYF. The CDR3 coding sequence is TGCGCCAGCAGCCAAGATCCAAGGACAGATACGCAGTATTTT.

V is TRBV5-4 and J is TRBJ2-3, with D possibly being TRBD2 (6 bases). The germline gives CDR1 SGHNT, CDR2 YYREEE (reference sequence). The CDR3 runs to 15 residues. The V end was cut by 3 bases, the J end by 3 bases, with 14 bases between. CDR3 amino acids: CASSSRTKGTDTQYF. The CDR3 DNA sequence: TGTGCCAGCAGCTCCCGGACTAAAGGGACAGATACGCAGTATTTT.

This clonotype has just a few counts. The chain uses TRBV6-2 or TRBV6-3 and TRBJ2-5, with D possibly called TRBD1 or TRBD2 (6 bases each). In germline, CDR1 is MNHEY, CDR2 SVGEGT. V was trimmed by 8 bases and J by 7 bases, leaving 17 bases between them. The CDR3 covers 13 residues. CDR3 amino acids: CASVSGGRWTQYF. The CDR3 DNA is TGTGCCAGCGTGTCCGGGGGCCGGTGGACCCAGTACTTC.

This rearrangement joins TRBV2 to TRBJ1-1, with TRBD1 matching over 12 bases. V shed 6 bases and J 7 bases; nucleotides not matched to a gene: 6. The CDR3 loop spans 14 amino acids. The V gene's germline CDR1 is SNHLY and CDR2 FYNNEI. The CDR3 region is CASRGDRGPIEAFF. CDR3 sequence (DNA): TGTGCCAGCAGGGGGGACAGGGGGCCAATTGAAGCTTTCTTT.

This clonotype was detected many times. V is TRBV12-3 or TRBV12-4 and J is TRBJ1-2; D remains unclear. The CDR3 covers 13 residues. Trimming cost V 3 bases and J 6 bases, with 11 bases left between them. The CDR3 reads CASSFPRRDGYTF. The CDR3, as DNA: TGTGCCAGCAGTTTCCCCCGGCGAGATGGCTACACCTTC.

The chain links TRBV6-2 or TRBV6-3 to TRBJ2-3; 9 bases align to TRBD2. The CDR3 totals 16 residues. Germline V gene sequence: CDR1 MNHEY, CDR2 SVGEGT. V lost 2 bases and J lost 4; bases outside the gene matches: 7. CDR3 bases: TGTGCCAGCAGTTACGATGGAGCGGGGGGACCAGATACGCAGTATTTT. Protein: CASSYDGAGGPDTQYF.

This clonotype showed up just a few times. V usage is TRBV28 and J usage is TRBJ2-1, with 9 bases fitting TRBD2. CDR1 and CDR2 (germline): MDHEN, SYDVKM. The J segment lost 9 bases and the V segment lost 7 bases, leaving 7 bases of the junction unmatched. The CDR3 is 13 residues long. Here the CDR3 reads CASTTLAGAEQFF. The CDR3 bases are TGTGCCAGCACCACCTTAGCGGGGGCTGAGCAGTTCTTC. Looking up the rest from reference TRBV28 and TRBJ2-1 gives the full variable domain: DVKVTQSSRYLVKRTGEKVFLECVQDMDHENMFWYRQDPGLGLRLIYFSYDVKMKEKGDIPEGYSVSREKKERFSLILESASTNQTSMYLCASTTLAGAEQFFGPGTRLTVL.

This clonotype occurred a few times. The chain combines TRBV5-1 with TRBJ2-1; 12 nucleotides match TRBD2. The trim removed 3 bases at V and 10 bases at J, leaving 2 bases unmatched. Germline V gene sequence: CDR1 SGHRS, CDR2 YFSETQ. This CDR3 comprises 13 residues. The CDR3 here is CASSSTSGGEQFF. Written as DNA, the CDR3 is TGCGCCAGCAGCTCGACTAGCGGGGGCGAGCAGTTCTTC.

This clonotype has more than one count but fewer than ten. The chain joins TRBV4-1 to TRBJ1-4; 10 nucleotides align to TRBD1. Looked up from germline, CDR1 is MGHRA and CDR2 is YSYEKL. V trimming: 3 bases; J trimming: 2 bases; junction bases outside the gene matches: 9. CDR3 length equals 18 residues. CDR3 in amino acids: CASSHLTGGDSTNEKLFF. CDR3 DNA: TGCGCCAGCAGCCACCTGACAGGGGGCGATAGTACTAATGAAAAACTGTTTTTT.